These T cell receptor beta chains were read from a single sample in a study of beta chain features in type 1 diabetes. Data came from immunoSEQ multiplex PCR; TCRdb stores just in-frame clones and leaves some out. The sample has 30,000 to 40,000 clones, roughly 64% seen once; the top ten hold around 2%. The material sequenced was Tregs from blood. These receptors were collected from a woman in her twenties or thirties in good health. CDR3s include the opening cysteine and the closing phenylalanine or tryptophan.

TRBV27,CASSPRQVLSGEQYF
TRBV7-6,CASSPLETQYF
TRBV19,CASSTGGEAFYEQYF
TRBV7-9,CASSRPVSGTSTDTQYF
TRBV7-2,CASSLGLGVGNQPQHF
TRBV28,CASSFRGSGGSYEQYF
TRBV5-4,CASSQDAGYNQPQHF
TRBV28,CASTEQGGQGTQYF
TRBV5-1,CASGGLGLAGTGELFF
TRBV18,CASSPRQSYEQYF
TRBV25-1,CASSDLDRLKTEAFF
TRBV7-2,CASSFGQTQISPLHF
TRBV2,CASRPGTGIGQPQHF
TRBV7-9,CASSLHGTGDNEQFF
TRBV7-6,CASSLALAGSSEQYF
TRBV6-4,CASSDQGRSNEQFF
TRBV27,CASSLQGANEKLFF
TRBV7-2,CASRLYGGASGRDTQYF
TRBV19,CASSIVGRNTEAFF
TRBV7-9,CASSSRQSGRLSGELFF
TRBV7-3,CASSLSLGAGGNNEQFF
TRBV7-9,CASSGEERSYNEQFF
TRBV7-3,CASSLSRQGVSEQYF
TRBV10-3,CAISEGKTSGSSRETQYF
TRBV2,CASSTGLNYSYEQYF
TRBV4-1,CASSQDWLAGPSEEQFF
TRBV7-6,CASSLGGNNEKLFF
TRBV18,CASSPVWARTLESGANVLTF
TRBV29-1,CSVGEGAGGLTYEQYF
TRBV12-5,CASGLAITSTANYGYTF
TRBV10-3,CAMLDSDGGANVLTF